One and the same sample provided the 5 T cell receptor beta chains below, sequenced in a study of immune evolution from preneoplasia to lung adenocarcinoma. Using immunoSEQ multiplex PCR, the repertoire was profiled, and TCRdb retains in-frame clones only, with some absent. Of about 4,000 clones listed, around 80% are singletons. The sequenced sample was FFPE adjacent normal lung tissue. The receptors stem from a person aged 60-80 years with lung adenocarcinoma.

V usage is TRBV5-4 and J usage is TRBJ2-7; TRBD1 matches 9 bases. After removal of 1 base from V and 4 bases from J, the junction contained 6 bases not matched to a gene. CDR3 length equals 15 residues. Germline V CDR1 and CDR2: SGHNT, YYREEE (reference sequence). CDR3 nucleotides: TGTGCCAGCAGCTTGAGGGACAGGGCGAGTTACGAGCAGTACTTC. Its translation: CASSLRDRASYEQYF.

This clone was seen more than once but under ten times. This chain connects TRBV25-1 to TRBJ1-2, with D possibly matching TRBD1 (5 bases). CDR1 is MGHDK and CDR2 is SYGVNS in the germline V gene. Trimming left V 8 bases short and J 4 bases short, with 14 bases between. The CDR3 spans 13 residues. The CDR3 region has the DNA TGTGCCAGCTCCCATAGCGGGGGCTATGGCTACACCTTC. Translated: CASSHSGGYGYTF.

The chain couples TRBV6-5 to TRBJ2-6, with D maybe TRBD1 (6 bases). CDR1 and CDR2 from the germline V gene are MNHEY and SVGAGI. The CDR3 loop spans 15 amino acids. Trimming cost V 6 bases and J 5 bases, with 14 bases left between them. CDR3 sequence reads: CASSPDRRRANVLTF. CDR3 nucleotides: TGTGCCAGCAGCCCCGACAGGCGGCGGGCCAACGTCCTGACTTTC.

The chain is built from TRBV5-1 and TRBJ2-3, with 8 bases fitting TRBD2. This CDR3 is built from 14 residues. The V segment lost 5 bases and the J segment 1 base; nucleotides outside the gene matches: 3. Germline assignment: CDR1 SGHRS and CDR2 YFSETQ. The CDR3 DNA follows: TGCGCCAGCAGGACACTAGCGGGCACAGATACGCAGTATTTT. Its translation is CASRTLAGTDTQYF.

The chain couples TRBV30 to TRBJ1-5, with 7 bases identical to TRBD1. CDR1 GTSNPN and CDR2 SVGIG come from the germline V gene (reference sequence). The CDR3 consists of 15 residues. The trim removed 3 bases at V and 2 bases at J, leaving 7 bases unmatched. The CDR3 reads CAWRSPGGGNQPQHF. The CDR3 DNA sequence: TGTGCCTGGAGGTCCCCAGGGGGTGGCAATCAGCCCCAGCATTTT.